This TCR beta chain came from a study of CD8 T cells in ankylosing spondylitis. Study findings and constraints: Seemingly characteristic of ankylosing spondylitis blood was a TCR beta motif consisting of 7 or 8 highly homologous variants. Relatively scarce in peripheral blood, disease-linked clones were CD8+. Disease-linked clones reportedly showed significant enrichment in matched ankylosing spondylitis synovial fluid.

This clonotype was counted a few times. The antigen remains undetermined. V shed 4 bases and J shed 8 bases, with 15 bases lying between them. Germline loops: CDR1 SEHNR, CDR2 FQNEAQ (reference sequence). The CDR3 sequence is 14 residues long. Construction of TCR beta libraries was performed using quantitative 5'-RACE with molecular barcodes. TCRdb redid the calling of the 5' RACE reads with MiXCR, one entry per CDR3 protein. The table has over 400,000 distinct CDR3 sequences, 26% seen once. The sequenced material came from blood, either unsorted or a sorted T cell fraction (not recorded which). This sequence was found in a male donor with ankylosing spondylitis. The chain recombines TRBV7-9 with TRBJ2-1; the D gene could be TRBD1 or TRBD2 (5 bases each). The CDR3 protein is CASSSGQGRHEQFF. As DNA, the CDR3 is TGTGCCAGCAGCTCGGGGCAGGGTAGACATGAGCAGTTCTTC.